The present T cell receptor (beta chain) was sequenced within a study of shared clonotypes between healthy human individuals. The V gene's germline CDR1 is MNHNY and CDR2 SVGAGI (reference sequence). V was trimmed by 6 bases and J by 2 bases, leaving 15 bases between them. The CDR3 totals 15 residues. Sequencing was performed with immunoSEQ multiplex PCR; in TCRdb, only in-frame clones are kept and a portion is missing. This table holds about 960,000 clones, about 80% found once. The chain links TRBV6-6 to TRBJ2-3; D perhaps matches TRBD2 (7 bases). What was sequenced was memory CD4+ T cells sorted from blood. Subset defined: CD45RA-negative fraction. This clonotype originated in a man between 18 and 29 years old in good health. The CDR3 loop is CASSSRGANTDTQYF. CDR3 nucleotides: TGTGCCAGCAGCTCTCGGGGGGCCAACACAGATACGCAGTATTTT.